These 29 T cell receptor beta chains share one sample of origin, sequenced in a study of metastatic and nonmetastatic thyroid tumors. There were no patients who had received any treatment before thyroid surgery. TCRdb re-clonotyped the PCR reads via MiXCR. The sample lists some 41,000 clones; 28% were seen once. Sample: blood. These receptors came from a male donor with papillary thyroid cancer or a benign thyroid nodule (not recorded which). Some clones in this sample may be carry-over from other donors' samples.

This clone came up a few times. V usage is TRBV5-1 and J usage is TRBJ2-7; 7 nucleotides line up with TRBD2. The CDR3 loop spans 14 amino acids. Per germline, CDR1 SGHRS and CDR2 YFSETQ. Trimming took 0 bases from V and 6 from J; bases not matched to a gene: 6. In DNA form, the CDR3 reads TGCGCCAGCAGCTTGGACAGTGGGGGGGTCGAGCAGTACTTC. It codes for CASSLDSGGVEQYF.

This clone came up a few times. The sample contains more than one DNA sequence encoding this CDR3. The CDR3 nucleotides are TGTGCCAGCAGTGTCGAAACCGCATCAAGGGGTACTGAAGCTTTCTTT. This codes for CASSVETASRGTEAFF. The chain links TRBV6-1 to TRBJ1-1, with D possibly TRBD1 on 5 matching bases. Germline loops: CDR1 MNHNS, CDR2 SASEGT. This CDR3 is built from 16 residues. V lost 4 bases and J lost 5, with 20 bases in between.

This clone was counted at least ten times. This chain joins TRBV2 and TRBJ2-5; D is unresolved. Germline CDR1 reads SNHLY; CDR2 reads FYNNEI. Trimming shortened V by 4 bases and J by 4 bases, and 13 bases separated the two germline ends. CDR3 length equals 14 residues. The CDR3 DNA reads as TGTGCCAGCAGTGTAACAAATTCTGGAGAGACCCAGTACTTC. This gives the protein CASSVTNSGETQYF. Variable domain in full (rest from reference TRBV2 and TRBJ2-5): EPEVTQTPSHQVTQMGQEVILRCVPISNHLYFYWYRQILGQKVEFLVSFYNNEISEKSEIFDDQFSVERPDGSNFTLKIRSTKLEDSAMYFCASSVTNSGETQYFGPGTRLLVL.

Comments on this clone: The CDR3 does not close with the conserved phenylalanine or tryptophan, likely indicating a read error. This CDR3 is CASVLELGVPGYNEQFY. The CDR3 DNA reads as TGTGCTAGTGTTTTGGAACTCGGAGTCCCCGGTTATAATGAGCAGTTCTAC. The J gene is TRBJ2-1, the V gene TRBV12-5; D not certain. The CDR3 has 17 residues. Germline CDR1 and CDR2: LGHNT and FRNRAP.

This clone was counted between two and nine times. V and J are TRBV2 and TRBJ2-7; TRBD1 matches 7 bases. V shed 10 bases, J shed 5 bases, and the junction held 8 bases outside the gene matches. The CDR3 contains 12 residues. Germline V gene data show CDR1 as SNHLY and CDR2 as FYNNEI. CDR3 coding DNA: TGTGCCACTTCTTCCGGGACAGACGAGCAGTACTTC. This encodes CATSSGTDEQYF.

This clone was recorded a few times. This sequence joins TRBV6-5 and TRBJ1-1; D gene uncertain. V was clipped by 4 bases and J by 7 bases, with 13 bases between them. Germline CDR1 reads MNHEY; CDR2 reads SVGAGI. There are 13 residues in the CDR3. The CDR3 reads CASSLRPNREAFF. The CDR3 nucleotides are TGTGCCAGCAGTTTGAGGCCGAATCGTGAAGCTTTCTTT.

The CDR3 DNA reads as TGTGCCAGTAGTATCGGGACTTCAGGCGAGCAGTACTTC. Protein sequence: CASSIGTSGEQYF. The genes are TRBV19 and TRBJ2-7, with D possibly being TRBD2 (6 bases). This CDR3 has 13 residues. Germline V CDR1 and CDR2: LNHDA, SQIVND (reference sequence). The V end lost 3 bases, the J end lost 6 bases, and 12 bases lay between the germline ends.

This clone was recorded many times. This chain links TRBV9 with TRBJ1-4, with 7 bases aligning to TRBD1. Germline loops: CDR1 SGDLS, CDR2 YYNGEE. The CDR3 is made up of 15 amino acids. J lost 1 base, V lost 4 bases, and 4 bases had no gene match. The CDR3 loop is CASSLTGLTNEKLFF. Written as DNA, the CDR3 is TGTGCCAGCAGCCTGACAGGGTTAACTAATGAAAAACTGTTTTTT.

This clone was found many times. The CDR3 sequence is CASSVSGSGYEQYF. The DNA of the CDR3 is TGTGCCAGCAGTGTGTCGGGTTCGGGCTACGAGCAGTACTTC. The gene calls are TRBV2 and TRBJ2-7; D unresolved. The CDR3 extends over 14 amino acids. Germline values: CDR1 SNHLY, CDR2 FYNNEI. V shed 4 bases and J shed 3 bases, with 13 bases lying between them.

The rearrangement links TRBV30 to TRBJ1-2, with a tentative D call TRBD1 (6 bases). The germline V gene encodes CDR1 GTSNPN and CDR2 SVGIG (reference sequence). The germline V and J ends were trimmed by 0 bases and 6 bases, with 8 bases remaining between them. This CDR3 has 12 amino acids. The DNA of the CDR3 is TGTGCCTGGAGTGTACCAGGGGATGGCTACACCTTC. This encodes CAWSVPGDGYTF.

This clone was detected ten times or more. CDR3 in DNA: TGTGCCAGCAGCTTTTACAGCGGGAGCTTGACAGATACGCAGTATTTT. It encodes CASSFYSGSLTDTQYF. V usage is TRBV7-8 and J usage is TRBJ2-3, with TRBD2 identical over 8 bases. The V gene end was trimmed by 3 bases and the J gene end by 3 bases; junction bases not matched to a gene: 8. Germline V gene data show CDR1 as SGHVS and CDR2 as FQNEAQ. The CDR3 sequence is 16 residues long.

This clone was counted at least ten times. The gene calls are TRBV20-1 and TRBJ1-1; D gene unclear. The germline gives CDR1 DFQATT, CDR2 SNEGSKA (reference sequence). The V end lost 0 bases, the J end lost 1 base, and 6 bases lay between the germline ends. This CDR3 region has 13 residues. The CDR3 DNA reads TGCAGTGCTAGAGATGTTCGGAACACTGAAGCTTTCTTT. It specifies CSARDVRNTEAFF.

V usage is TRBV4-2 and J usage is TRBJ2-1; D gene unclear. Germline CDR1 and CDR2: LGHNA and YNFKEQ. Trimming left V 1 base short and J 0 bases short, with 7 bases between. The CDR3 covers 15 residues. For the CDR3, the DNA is TGTGCCAGCAGCCAAGGCGGTCCCTCCTACAATGAGCAGTTCTTC. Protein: CASSQGGPSYNEQFF.

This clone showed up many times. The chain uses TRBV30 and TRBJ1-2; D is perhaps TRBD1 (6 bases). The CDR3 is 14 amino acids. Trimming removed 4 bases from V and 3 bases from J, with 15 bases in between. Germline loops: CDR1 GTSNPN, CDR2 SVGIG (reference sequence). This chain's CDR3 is CAWMRGAGDYGYTF. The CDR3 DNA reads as TGTGCCTGGATGCGGGGGGCCGGGGACTATGGCTACACCTTC.

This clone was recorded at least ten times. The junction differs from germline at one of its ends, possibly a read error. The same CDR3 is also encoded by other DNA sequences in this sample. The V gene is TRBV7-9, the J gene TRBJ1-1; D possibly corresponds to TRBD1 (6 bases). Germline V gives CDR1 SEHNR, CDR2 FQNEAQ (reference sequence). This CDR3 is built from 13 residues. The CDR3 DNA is TGTGCCAGCACCGTTACGGACAGCACTGAAGCTTTTTTT. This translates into CASTVTDSTEAFF.

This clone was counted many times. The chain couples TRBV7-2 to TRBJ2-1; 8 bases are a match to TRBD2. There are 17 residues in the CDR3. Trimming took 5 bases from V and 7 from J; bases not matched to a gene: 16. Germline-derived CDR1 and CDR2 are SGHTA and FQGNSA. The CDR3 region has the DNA TGTGCCAGCAGCCCCCAAGGTAGCGGGGTTCTTCGGAATGAGCAGTTCTTC. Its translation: CASSPQGSGVLRNEQFF. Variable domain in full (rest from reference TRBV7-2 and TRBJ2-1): GAGVSQSPSNKVTEKGKDVELRCDPISGHTALYWYRQSLGQGLEFLIYFQGNSAPDKSGLPSDRFSAERTGGSVSTLTIQRTQQEDSAVYLCASSPQGSGVLRNEQFFGPGTRLTVL.

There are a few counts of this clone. CDR3 sequence (DNA): TGTGCCAGCAGTTATGGTACCCCCGGGGAGCAGTACTTC. Protein product: CASSYGTPGEQYF. This chain links TRBV6-9 with TRBJ2-7, with D unresolved. The CDR3 totals 13 residues. V shed 2 bases and J shed 7 bases, with 12 bases lying between them. Germline CDR1 MNHGY, CDR2 SVAAGI.

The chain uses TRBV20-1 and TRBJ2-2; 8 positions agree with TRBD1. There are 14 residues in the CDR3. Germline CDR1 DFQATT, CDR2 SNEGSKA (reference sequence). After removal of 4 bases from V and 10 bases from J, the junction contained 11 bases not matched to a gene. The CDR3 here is CSAMFRGRHVELFF. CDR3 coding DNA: TGCAGTGCTATGTTCAGGGGGCGTCACGTGGAGCTGTTTTTT.

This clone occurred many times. CDR3 sequence: CAISESTGYYGYTF. The CDR3 DNA is TGTGCCATCAGTGAGTCAACAGGGTACTATGGCTACACCTTC. V gene TRBV10-3 combines with J gene TRBJ1-2, with D perhaps TRBD1 (6 bases). Trimming left V 0 bases short and J 3 bases short, with 8 bases between. This CDR3 is 14 amino acids long. The germline gives CDR1 ENHRY, CDR2 SYGVKD.

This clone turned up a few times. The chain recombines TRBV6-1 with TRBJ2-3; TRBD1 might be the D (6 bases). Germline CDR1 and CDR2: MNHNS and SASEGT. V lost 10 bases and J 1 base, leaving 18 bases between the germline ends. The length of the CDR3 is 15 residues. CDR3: CATSEGNRGTDTQYF. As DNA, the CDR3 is TGTGCCACAAGTGAGGGGAACAGGGGCACAGATACGCAGTATTTT.

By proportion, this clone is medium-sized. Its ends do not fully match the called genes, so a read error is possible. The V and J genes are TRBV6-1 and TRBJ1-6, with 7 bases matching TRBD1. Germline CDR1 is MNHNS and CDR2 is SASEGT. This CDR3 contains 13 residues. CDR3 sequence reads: CAGRGATNSPLHF. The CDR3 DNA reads TGTGCCGGCAGGGGGGCTACAAATTCACCCCTCCACTTT.

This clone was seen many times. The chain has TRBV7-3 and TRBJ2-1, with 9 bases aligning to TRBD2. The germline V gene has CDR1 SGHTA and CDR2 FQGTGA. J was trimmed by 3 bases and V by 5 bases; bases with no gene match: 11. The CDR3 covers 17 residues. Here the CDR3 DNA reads TGTGCCAGCAGCCTCGCGGGAGGGGGGGTCCTCTACAATGAGCAGTTCTTC. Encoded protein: CASSLAGGGVLYNEQFF.

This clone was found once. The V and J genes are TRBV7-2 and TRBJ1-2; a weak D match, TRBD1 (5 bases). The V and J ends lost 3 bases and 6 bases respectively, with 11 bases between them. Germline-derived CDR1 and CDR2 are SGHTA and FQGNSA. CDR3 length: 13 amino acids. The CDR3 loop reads CASSFGREDGYTF. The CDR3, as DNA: TGTGCCAGCAGCTTCGGCAGGGAGGATGGCTACACCTTC.

Here the CDR3 DNA reads TGTGCCAGCAGTGTGGTACTAGCGGGAACCTACGAGCAGTACTTC. Encoded protein: CASSVVLAGTYEQYF. The chain uses TRBV27 and TRBJ2-7, with 10 bases lining up with TRBD2. The CDR3 has 15 amino acids. Germline loops: CDR1 MNHEY, CDR2 SMNVEV (reference sequence). Germline trimming cut 5 bases from V and 2 bases from J; bases unmatched to any gene: 6.

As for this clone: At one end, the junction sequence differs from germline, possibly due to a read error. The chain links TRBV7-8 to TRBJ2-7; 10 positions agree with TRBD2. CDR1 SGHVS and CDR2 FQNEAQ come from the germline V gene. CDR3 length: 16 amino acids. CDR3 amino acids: CASSLEVGTSVYEQYF. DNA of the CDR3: TGTGCCAGCAGTTTAGAAGTGGGGACTAGCGTTTACGAGCAGTACTTC. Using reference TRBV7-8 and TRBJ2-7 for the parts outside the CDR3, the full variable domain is GAGVSQSPRYKVAKRGQDVALRCDPISGHVSLFWYQQALGQGPEFLTYFQNEAQLDKSGLPSDRFFAERPEGSVSTLKIQRTQQEDSAVYLCASSLEVGTSVYEQYFGPGTRLTVT.

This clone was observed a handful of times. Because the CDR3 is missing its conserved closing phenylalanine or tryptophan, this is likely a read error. CDR3 coding DNA: TGTGCCAGCACCGTTACGGACAGCACCGAAGCTTTCCTT. It is translated as CASTVTDSTEAFL. The genes are TRBV7-9 and TRBJ1-1, with a tentative D call TRBD1 (6 bases). The ends were cut back, 7 bases at V and 8 bases at J, with 17 bases in the middle. The germline V gene has CDR1 SEHNR and CDR2 FQNEAQ (reference sequence). The CDR3 covers 13 residues.

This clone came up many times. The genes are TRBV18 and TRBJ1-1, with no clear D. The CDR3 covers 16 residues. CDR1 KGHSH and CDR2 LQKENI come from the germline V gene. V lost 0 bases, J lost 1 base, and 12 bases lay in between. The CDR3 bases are TGTGCCAGCTCACCACCGACCCCGGGGTGGAACACTGAAGCTTTCTTT. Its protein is CASSPPTPGWNTEAFF.

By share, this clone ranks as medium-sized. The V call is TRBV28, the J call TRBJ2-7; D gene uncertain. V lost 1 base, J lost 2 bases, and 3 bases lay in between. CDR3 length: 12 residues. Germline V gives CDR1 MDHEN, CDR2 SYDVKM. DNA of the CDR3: TGTGCCAGCAGTTTATCCCCCTACGAGCAGTACTTC. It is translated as CASSLSPYEQYF.

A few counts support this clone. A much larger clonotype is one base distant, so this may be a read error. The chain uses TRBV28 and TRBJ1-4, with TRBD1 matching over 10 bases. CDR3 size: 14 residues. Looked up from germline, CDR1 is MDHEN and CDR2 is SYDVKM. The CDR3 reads CASSSGQGNERLFF. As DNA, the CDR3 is TGTGCCAGCAGTTCGGGACAGGGGAATGAAAGACTGTTTTTT.